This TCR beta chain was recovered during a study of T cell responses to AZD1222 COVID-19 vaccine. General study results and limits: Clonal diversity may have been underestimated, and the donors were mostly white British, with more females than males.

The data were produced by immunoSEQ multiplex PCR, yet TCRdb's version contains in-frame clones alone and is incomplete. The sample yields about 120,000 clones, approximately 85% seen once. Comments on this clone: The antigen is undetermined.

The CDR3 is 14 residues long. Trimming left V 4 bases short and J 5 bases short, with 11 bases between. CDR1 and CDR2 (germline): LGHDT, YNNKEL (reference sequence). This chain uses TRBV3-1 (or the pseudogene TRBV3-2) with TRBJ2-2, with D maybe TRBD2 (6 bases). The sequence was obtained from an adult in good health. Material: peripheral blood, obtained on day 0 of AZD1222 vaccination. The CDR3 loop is CASSLLGLTGELFF. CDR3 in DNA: TGTGCCAGCAGCCTCCTGGGACTGACCGGGGAGCTGTTTTTT.